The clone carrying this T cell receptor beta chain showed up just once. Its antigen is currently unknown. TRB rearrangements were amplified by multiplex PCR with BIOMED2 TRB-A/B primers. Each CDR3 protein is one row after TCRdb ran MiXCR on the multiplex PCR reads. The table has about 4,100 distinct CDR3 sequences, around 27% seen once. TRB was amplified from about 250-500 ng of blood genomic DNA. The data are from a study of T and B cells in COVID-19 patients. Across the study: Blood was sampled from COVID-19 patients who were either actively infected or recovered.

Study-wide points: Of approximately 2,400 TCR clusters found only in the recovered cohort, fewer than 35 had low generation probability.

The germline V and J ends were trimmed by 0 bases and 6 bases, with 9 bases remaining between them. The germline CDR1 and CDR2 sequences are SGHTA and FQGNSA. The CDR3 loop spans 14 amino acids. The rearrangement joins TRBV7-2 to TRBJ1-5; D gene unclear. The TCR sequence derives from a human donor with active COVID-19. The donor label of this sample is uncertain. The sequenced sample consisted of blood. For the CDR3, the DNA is TGTGCCAGCAGCTTAGCCTCGGGTGGTCAGCCCCAGCATTTT. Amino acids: CASSLASGGQPQHF.